This T cell receptor (beta chain) was retrieved from a study of blood T cell repertoires in COVID-19. A Seattle source enrolled patients during active infection and followed them longitudinally. Germline lookup yields CDR1 LNHNV and CDR2 YYDKDF (reference sequence). The CDR3 is 13 amino acids. V was trimmed by 0 bases and J by 5 bases, leaving 7 bases between them. Method: immunoSEQ multiplex PCR; TCRdb's copy keeps in-frame clones and lacks some. The sample lists under 65,000 clones; just under 90% were seen once. The receptor was derived from a woman aged 60-75 years with COVID-19, enrolled during active disease. This rearrangement joins TRBV15 to TRBJ1-1; D uncertain. The sample taken for sequencing was peripheral blood. This chain's CDR3 is CATSRDHKTEAFF. The CDR3 nucleotides read TGTGCCACCAGCAGAGATCACAAGACTGAAGCTTTCTTT.